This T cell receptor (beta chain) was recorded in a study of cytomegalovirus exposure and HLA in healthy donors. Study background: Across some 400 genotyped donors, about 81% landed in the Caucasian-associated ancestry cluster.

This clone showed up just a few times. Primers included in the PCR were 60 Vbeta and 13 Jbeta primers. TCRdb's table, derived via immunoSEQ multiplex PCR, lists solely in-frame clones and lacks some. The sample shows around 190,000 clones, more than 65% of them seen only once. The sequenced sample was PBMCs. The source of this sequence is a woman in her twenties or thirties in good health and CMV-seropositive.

The CDR3 nucleotides are TGTGCCAGCAGTGCTCGGGGGAGAGAGACCCAGTACTTC. It codes for CASSARGRETQYF. The V and J genes are TRBV6-4 and TRBJ2-5, with D perhaps TRBD2 (6 bases). CDR1 and CDR2 from the germline V gene are MRHNA and SNTAGT. The CDR3 has 13 residues. The V and J ends lost 4 bases and 4 bases respectively, with 10 bases between them.